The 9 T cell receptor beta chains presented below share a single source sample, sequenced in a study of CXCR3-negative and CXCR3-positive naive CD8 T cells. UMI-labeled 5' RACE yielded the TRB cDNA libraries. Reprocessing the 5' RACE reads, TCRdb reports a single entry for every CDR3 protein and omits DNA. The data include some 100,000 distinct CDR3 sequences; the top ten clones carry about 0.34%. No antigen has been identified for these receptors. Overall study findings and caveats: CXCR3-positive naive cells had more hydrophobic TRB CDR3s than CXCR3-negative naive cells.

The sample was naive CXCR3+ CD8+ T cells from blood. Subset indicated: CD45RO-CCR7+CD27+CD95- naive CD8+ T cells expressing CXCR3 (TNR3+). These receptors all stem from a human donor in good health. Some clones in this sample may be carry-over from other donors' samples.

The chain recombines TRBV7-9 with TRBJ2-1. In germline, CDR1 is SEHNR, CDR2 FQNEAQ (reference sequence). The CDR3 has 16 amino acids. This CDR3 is CASSLEVRLGYNEQFF. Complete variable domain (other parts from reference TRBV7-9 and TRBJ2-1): DTGVSQNPRHKITKRGQNVTFRCDPISEHNRLYWYRQTLGQGPEFLTYFQNEAQLEKSRLLSDRFSAERPKGSFSTLEIQRTEQGDSAMYLCASSLEVRLGYNEQFFGPGTRLTVL.

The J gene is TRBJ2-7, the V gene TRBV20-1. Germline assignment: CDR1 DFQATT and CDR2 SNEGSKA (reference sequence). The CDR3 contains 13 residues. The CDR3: CSATQVTHYEQYF.

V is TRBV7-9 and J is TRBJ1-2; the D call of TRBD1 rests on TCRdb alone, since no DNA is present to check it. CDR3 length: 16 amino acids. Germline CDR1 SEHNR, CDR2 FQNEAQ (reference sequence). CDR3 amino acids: CASSFSRGVADYGYTF. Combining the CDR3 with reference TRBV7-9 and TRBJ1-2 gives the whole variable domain DTGVSQNPRHKITKRGQNVTFRCDPISEHNRLYWYRQTLGQGPEFLTYFQNEAQLEKSRLLSDRFSAERPKGSFSTLEIQRTEQGDSAMYLCASSFSRGVADYGYTFGSGTRLTVV.

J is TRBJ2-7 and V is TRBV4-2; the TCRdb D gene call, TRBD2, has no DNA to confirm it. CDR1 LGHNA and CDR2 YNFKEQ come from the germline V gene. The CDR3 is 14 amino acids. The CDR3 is CASSQDGLENEQYF.

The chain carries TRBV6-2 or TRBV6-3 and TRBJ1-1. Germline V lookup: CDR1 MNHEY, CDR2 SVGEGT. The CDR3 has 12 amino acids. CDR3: CASEGIRTEAFF.

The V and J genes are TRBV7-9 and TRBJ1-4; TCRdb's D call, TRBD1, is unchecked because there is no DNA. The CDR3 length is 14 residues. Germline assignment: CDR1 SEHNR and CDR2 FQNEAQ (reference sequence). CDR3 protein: CASSHRDRNEKLFF.

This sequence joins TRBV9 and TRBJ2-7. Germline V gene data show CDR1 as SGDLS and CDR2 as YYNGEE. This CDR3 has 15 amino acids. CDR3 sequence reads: CASSVASSLGYEQYF. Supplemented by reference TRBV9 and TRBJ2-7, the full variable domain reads DSGVTQTPKHLITATGQRVTLRCSPRSGDLSVYWYQQSLDQGLQFLIQYYNGEERAKGNILERFSAQQFPDLHSELNLSSLELGDSALYFCASSVASSLGYEQYFGPGTRLTVT.

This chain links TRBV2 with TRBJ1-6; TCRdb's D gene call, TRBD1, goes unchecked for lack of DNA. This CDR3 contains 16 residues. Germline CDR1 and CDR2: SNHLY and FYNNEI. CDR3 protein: CASSEPDRAKASPLHF.

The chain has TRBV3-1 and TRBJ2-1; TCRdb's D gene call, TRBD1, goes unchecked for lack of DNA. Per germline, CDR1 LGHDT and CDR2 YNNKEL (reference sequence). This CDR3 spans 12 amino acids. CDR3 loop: CASRGQNNEQFF.